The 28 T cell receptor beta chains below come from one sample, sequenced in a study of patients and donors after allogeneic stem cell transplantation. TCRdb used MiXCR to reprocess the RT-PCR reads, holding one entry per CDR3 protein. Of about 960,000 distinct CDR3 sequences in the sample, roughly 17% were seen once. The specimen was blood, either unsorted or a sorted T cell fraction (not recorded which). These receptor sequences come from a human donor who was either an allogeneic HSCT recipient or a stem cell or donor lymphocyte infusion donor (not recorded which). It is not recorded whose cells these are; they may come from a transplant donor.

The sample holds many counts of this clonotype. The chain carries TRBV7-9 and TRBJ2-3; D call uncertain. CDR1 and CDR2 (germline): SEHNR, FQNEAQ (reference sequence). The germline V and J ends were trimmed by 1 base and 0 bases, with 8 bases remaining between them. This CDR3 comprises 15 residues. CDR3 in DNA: TGTGCCAGCAGCTTAGTATCTACTAGCACAGATACGCAGTATTTT. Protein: CASSLVSTSTDTQYF.

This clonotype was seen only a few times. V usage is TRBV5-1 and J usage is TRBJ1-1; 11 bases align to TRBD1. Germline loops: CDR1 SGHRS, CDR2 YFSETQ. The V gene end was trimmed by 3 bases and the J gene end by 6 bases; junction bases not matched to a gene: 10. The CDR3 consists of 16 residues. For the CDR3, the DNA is TGCGCCAGCAGCTCCCTACGAGGACAGGGGGCCTCTGAAGCTTTCTTT. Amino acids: CASSSLRGQGASEAFF.

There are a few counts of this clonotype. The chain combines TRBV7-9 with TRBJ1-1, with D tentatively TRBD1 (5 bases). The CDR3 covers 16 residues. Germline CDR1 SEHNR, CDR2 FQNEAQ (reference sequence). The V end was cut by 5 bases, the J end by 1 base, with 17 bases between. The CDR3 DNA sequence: TGTGCCAGCAGCCCCGGGACGTCCCGTCCGAACACTGAAGCTTTCTTT. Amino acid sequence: CASSPGTSRPNTEAFF.

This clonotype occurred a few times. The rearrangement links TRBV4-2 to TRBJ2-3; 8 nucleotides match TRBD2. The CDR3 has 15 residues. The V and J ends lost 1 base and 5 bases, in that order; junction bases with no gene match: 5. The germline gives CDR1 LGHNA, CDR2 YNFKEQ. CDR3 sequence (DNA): TGTGCCAGCAGCCAAGCGGGGGGGCAAAAAGATACGCAGTATTTT. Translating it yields CASSQAGGQKDTQYF.

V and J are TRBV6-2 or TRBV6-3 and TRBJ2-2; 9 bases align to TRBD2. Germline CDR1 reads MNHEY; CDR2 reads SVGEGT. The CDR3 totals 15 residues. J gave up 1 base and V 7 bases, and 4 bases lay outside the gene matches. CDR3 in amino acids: CASTLAGENTGELFF. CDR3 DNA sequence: TGTGCCAGCACCTTAGCGGGGGAGAACACCGGGGAGCTGTTTTTT.

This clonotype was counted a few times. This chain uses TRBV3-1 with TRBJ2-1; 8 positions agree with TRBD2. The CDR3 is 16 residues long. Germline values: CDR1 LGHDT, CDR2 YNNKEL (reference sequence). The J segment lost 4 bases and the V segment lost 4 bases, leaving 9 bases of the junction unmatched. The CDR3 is CASSLGGSGNYNEQFF. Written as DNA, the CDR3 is TGTGCCAGCAGCCTCGGGGGTAGCGGGAATTACAATGAGCAGTTCTTC.

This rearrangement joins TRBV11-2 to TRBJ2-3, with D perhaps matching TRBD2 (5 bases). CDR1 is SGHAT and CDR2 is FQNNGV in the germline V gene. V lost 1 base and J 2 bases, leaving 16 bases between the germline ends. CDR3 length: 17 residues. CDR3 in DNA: TGTGCCAGCAGCTTAGTCGTCGCTAAGCGGCTCACAGATACGCAGTATTTT. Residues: CASSLVVAKRLTDTQYF.

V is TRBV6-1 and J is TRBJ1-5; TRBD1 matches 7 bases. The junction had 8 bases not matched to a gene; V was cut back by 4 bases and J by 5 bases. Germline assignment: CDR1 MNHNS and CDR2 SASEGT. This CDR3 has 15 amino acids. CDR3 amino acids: CASSVTTGKDQPQHF. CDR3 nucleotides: TGTGCCAGCAGTGTAACGACAGGGAAGGATCAGCCCCAGCATTTT.

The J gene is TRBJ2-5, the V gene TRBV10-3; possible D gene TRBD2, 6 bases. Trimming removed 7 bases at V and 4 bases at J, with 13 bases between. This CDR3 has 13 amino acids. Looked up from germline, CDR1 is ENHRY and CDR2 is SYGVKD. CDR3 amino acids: CAITPGEGETQYF. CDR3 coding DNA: TGTGCCATCACTCCGGGAGAGGGAGAGACCCAGTACTTC.

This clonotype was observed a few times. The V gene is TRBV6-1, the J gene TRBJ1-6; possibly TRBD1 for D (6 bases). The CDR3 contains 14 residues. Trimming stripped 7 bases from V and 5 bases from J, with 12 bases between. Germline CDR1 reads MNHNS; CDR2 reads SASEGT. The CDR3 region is CASKGGTDNSPLHF. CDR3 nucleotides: TGTGCCAGCAAGGGGGGGACCGATAATTCACCCCTCCACTTT.

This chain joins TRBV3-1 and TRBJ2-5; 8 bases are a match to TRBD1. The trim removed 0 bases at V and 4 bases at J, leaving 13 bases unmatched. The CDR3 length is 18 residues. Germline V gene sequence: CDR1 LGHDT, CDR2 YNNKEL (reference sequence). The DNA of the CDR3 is TGTGCCAGCAGCCAAGATCGTGGACAGGGTATGTTCGGAGAGACCCAGTACTTC. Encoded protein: CASSQDRGQGMFGETQYF.

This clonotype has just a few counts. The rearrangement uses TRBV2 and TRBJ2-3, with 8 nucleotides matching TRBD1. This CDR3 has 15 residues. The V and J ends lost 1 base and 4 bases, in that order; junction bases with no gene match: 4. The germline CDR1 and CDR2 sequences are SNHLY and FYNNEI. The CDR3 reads CASSEEDRAPDTQYF. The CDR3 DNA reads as TGTGCCAGCAGTGAAGAGGACAGGGCCCCAGATACGCAGTATTTT.

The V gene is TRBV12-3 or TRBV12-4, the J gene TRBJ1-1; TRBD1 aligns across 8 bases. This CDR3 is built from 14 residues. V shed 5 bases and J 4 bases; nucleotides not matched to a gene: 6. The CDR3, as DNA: TGTGCCAGCAGTACCGGACAGGGCGGCACTGAAGCTTTCTTT. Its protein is CASSTGQGGTEAFF.

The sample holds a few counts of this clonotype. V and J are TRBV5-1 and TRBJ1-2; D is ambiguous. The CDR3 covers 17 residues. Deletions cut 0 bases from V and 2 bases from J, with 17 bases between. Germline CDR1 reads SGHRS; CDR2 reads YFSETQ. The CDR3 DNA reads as TGCGCCAGCAGCTTGGATGGGCCCCGCTCGGGGAACTATGGCTACACCTTC. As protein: CASSLDGPRSGNYGYTF.

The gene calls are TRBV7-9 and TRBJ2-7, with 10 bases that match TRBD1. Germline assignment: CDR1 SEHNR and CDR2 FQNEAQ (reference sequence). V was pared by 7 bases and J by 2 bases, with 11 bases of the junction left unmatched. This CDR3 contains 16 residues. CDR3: CASNYLKGTGAYEQYF. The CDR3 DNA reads TGTGCCAGCAACTACCTGAAAGGGACAGGGGCCTACGAGCAGTACTTC.

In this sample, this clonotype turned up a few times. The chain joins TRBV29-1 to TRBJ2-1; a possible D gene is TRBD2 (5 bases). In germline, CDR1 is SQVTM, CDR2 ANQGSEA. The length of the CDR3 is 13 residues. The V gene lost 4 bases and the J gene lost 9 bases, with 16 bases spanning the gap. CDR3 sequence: CSVVSRVGGEQFF. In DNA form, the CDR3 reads TGCAGCGTTGTTAGTAGGGTAGGAGGTGAGCAGTTCTTC.

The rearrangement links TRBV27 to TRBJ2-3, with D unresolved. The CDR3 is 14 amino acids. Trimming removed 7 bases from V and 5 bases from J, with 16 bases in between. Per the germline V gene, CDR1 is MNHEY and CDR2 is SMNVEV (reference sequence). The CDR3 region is CASTNSDGLDTQYF. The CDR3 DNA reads TGTGCCAGCACCAATTCAGACGGATTAGATACGCAGTATTTT.

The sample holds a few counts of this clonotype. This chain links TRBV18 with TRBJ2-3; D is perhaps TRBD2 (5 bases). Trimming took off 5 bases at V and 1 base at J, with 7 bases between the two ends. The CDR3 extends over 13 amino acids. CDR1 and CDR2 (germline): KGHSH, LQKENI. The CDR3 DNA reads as TGTGCCAGCTCAGTGCGGGGCACAGATACGCAGTATTTT. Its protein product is CASSVRGTDTQYF.

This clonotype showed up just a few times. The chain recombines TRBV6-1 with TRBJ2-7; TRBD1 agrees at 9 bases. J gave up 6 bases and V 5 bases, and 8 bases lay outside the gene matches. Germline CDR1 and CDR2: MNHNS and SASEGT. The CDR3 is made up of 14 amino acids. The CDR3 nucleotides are TGTGCCAGCAGTCCTCCCGGGACAGGGCTCGAGCAGTACTTC. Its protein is CASSPPGTGLEQYF.

The CDR3: CASSLASQKRVTEAFF. DNA of the CDR3: TGTGCCAGCAGCTTAGCGAGCCAGAAAAGAGTCACTGAAGCTTTCTTT. The rearrangement joins TRBV7-9 to TRBJ1-1; D remains ambiguous. Germline V gene lookup returns CDR1 SEHNR and CDR2 FQNEAQ (reference sequence). The V and J ends lost 0 bases and 4 bases respectively, with 15 bases between them. The CDR3 spans 16 residues.

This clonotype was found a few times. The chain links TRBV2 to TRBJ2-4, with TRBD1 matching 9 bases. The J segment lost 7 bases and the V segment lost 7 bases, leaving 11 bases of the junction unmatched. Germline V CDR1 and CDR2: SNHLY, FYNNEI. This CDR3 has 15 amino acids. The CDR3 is CASKRQGEGGNIQYF. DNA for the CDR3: TGTGCCAGCAAACGACAGGGGGAAGGTGGCAACATTCAGTACTTC.

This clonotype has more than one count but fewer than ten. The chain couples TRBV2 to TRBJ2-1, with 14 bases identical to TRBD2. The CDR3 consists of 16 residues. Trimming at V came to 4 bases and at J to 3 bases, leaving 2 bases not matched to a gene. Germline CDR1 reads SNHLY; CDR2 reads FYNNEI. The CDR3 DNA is TGTGCCAGCAGTGGACTAGCGGGAGGGGTCTACAATGAGCAGTTCTTC. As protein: CASSGLAGGVYNEQFF.

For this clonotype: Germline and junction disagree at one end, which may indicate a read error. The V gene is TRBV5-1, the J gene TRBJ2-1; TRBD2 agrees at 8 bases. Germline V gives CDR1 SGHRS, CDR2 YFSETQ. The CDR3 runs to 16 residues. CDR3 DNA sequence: TGCGCCAGCAGCTTGCCAGCGGGAGCCTCCAACAATGAGCAGTTCTTC. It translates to CASSLPAGASNNEQFF. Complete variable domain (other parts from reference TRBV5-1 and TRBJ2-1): KAGVTQTPRYLIKTRGQQVTLSCSPISGHRSVSWYQQTPGQGLQFLFEYFSETQRNKGNFPGRFSGRQFSNSRSEMNVSTLELGDSALYLCASSLPAGASNNEQFFGPGTRLTVL.

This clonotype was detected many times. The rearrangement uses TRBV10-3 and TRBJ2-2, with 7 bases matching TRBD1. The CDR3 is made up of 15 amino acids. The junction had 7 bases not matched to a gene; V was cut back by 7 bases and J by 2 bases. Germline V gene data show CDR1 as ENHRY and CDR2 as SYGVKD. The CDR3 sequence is CAIMPGTVNTGELFF. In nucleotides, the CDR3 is TGTGCCATCATGCCCGGGACAGTTAACACCGGGGAGCTGTTTTTT.

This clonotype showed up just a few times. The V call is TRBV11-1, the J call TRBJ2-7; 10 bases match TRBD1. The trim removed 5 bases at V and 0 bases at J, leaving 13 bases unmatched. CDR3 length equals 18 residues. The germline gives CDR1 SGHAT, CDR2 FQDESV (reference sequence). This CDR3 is CASSAVPGQGLSSYEQYF. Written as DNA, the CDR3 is TGTGCCAGCAGCGCGGTCCCGGGACAGGGGCTAAGCTCCTACGAGCAGTACTTC.

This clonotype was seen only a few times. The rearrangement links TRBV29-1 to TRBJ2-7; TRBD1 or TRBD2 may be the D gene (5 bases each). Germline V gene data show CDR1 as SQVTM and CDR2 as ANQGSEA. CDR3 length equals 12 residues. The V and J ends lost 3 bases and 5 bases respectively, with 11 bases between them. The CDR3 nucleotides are TGCAGCGTTGATTTGGGGGTCCACGAGCAGTACTTC. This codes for CSVDLGVHEQYF.

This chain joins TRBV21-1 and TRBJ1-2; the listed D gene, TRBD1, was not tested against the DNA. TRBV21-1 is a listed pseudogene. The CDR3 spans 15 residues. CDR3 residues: CASTDLGQGNYGYTF. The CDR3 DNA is TGTGCCAGCACCGATCTGGGACAGGGTAACTATGGCTACACCTTC.

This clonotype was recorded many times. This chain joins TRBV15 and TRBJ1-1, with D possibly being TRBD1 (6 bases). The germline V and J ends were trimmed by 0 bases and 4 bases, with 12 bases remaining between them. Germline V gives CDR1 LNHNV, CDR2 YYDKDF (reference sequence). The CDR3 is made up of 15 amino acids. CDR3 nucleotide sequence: TGTGCCACCAGCAGAGACAGGGGAGGATTCACTGAAGCTTTCTTT. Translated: CATSRDRGGFTEAFF.